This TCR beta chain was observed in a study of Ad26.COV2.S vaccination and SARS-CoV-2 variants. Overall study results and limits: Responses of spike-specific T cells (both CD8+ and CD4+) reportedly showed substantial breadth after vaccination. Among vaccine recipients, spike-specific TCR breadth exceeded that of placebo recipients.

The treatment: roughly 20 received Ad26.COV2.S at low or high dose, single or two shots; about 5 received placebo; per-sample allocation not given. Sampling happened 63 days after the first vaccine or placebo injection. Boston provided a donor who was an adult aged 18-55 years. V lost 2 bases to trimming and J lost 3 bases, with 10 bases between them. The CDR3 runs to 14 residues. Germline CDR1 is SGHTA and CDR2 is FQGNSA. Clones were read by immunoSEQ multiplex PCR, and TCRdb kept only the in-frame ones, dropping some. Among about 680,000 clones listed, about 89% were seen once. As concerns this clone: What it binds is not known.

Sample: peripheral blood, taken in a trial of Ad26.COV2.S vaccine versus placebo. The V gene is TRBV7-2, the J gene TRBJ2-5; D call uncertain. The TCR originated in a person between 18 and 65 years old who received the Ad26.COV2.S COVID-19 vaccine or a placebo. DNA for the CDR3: TGTGCCAGCAGCTTAAGGAATGTAAAAGAGACCCAGTACTTC. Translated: CASSLRNVKETQYF.